This section outlines one TCR beta chain sequence together with its context. This sample was included in a study of blood T cell repertoires in COVID-19. Study in general: All recovered Cohort 3 donors got two negative PCRs, got clearance, or saw symptom resolution. Material from acute and convalescent COVID-19 was sourced from the United States, Italy and Spain.

The study recruited people aged about 18 to 90 years across about two dozen US areas. Using immunoSEQ multiplex PCR, the repertoire was profiled, and TCRdb retains in-frame clones only, with some absent. The sample consists of about 210,000 clones, roughly 84% of them appearing once. Trimming removed 4 bases from V and 3 bases from J; junction bases left unmatched: 17. CDR3 length equals 20 residues. Germline V CDR1 and CDR2: SGHKS, YYEKEE (reference sequence). The J gene is TRBJ2-7, the V gene TRBV5-5, with 15 bases aligning to TRBD2. The TCR sequence derives from a man aged 30 to 39 in a cohort exposed to, infected with or recovered from COVID-19 (not recorded which). Sequenced material: PBMCs or T cells enriched from blood (not recorded which). CDR3 amino acids: CASSGLNGTSGRTGGYEQYF. The CDR3 bases are TGTGCCAGCAGCGGACTCAACGGGACTAGCGGGAGGACTGGGGGCTACGAGCAGTACTTC.